This TCR beta chain was sequenced in a study of CD8 T cells in Susac syndrome. Sequencing of TCR beta was performed on blood CD8+ and CD4+ T cells. TEMRA cells were enriched by FACS, and CD4+ and CD8+ T cells were negatively isolated. Reverse transcription of about 0.5 to 1 ug RNA was carried out with random hexamers. Amplification of TCR beta CDR3 by immunoSEQ multiplex PCR spanned 54 Vbeta and 13 Jbeta. Via MiXCR, TCRdb re-called the immunoSEQ multiplex PCR reads, giving one row per CDR3 protein. The sample holds more than 200,000 distinct CDR3 sequences, over 85% seen once. Germline values: CDR1 SGHVS, CDR2 FNYEAQ. Trimming removed 5 bases at V and 5 bases at J, with 19 bases between. The CDR3 spans 15 residues. This clonotype has a single count.

The V and J genes are TRBV7-6 and TRBJ2-7, with D tentatively TRBD1 (6 bases). The sequence came from a human donor with multiple sclerosis. The sample comprised CD4+ T cells from PBMCs. The CDR3 loop is CASSPDSLSRDEQYF. In DNA form, the CDR3 reads TGTGCCAGCAGCCCGGACAGTCTCAGTCGCGACGAGCAGTACTTC.